Below, 27 T cell receptor beta chains from the same sample are listed, as sequenced in a study of shared clonotypes between healthy human individuals. Using immunoSEQ multiplex PCR, the repertoire was profiled, and TCRdb retains in-frame clones only, with some absent. This sample carries around 1.4 million clones, approximately 98.5% of them seen once, and the ten largest clones take under 0.45%. The source material was naive CD4+ T cells sorted from blood. Subset in this sample: CD45RA+ positively selected. The receptors originated from a man in his thirties or forties in good health.

J is TRBJ1-1 and V is TRBV5-5; unclear D gene. The CDR3 loop spans 14 amino acids. The germline V gene has CDR1 SGHKS and CDR2 YYEKEE (reference sequence). V lost 1 base and J lost 5, with 12 bases in between. The CDR3 nucleotides read TGTGCCAGCAGCTTGTACGGGTCCGGGACTGAAGCTTTCTTT. Translating it yields CASSLYGSGTEAFF.

This rearrangement joins TRBV11-2 to TRBJ2-7, with no clear D. CDR3 length: 10 amino acids. Germline V gene data show CDR1 as SGHAT and CDR2 as FQNNGV. Between the trimmed V and J ends, which lost 5 bases and 4 bases, there was a span of 3 bases. CDR3 sequence (DNA): TGTGCCAGCAGCGCTTACGAGCAGTACTTC. Encoded protein: CASSAYEQYF.

The chain is built from TRBV30 and TRBJ2-3; D is unclear. Trimming left V 0 bases short and J 0 bases short, with 10 bases between. The germline gives CDR1 GTSNPN, CDR2 SVGIG (reference sequence). CDR3 length: 15 amino acids. CDR3 DNA sequence: TGTGCCTGGAGTGTTATGACCACTAGCACAGATACGCAGTATTTT. Amino acid sequence: CAWSVMTTSTDTQYF.

This clone came up once. The chain recombines TRBV11-2 with TRBJ2-7; 8 bases map to TRBD2. J lost 2 bases, V lost 0 bases, and 3 bases had no gene match. This CDR3 spans 15 amino acids. Germline CDR1 is SGHAT and CDR2 is FQNNGV. The CDR3 region is CASSLELAVPYEQYF. CDR3 coding DNA: TGTGCCAGCAGCTTAGAACTAGCGGTTCCCTACGAGCAGTACTTC.

V usage is TRBV2 and J usage is TRBJ2-3; a weak D match, TRBD2 (5 bases). CDR3 length: 16 amino acids. Deletions cut 5 bases from V and 0 bases from J, with 15 bases between. The germline CDR1 and CDR2 sequences are SNHLY and FYNNEI. In DNA, the CDR3 is TGTGCCAGCAGTCCCGCGGAGGCATTCAGCACAGATACGCAGTATTTT. This translates into CASSPAEAFSTDTQYF.

The chain combines TRBV7-2 with TRBJ2-1; weak D call: TRBD2 (6 bases). V lost 3 bases and J 4 bases, leaving 10 bases between the germline ends. CDR1 SGHTA and CDR2 FQGNSA come from the germline V gene. CDR3 length: 14 amino acids. The DNA for the CDR3 is TGTGCCAGCAGCTTCTCCGGGACTTACAATGAGCAGTTCTTC. It specifies CASSFSGTYNEQFF.

In its sample, this clone was seen once. The chain links TRBV27 to TRBJ1-5; the D is unclear. Germline CDR1 reads MNHEY; CDR2 reads SMNVEV (reference sequence). V lost 4 bases and J 4 bases, leaving 29 bases between the germline ends. CDR3 length equals 20 residues. The DNA of the CDR3 is TGTGCCAGCAGTTCACTCCCCCTAGGGCAGACAAGGGAGGGAAATCAGCCCCAGCATTTT. It encodes CASSSLPLGQTREGNQPQHF.

In DNA form, the CDR3 reads TGTGCCAGCAGTGGGACAGGGGGCTGGTCCTATGGCTACACCTTC. Its protein product is CASSGTGGWSYGYTF. This chain links TRBV6-5 with TRBJ1-2, with TRBD1 matching 12 bases. This CDR3 is built from 15 residues. Trimming removed 5 bases from V and 4 bases from J; junction bases left unmatched: 5. Per the germline V gene, CDR1 is MNHEY and CDR2 is SVGAGI.

The chain joins TRBV18 to TRBJ2-7, with D perhaps matching TRBD1 or TRBD2 (6 bases each). This CDR3 is 13 amino acids long. Trimming took off 3 bases at V and 11 bases at J, with 17 bases between the two ends. The germline V gene encodes CDR1 KGHSH and CDR2 LQKENI. The chain's CDR3 is CASSPSRGPSEYF. DNA of the CDR3: TGTGCCAGCTCACCTTCACGGGGGCCTTCGGAGTACTTC.

The rearrangement joins TRBV4-1 to TRBJ1-5, with D hard to call. The V end lost 2 bases, the J end lost 4 bases, and 3 bases lay between the germline ends. This CDR3 contains 12 residues. CDR1 and CDR2 from the germline V gene are MGHRA and YSYEKL. CDR3 sequence: CASSQINQPQHF. The CDR3 bases are TGCGCCAGCAGCCAAATAAATCAGCCCCAGCATTTT.

The chain has TRBV5-6 and TRBJ2-2, with a weak D call TRBD1 (6 bases). V lost 0 bases to trimming and J lost 6 bases, with 9 bases between them. The CDR3 is made up of 14 amino acids. Germline lookup yields CDR1 SGHDT and CDR2 YYEEEE. As DNA, the CDR3 is TGTGCCAGCAGCTTGGTTGGGGGCCCCGGGGAGCTGTTTTTT. This codes for CASSLVGGPGELFF.

The chain is built from TRBV28 and TRBJ1-5; D gene unclear. V gave up 3 bases and J gave up 9 bases, with 9 bases separating them. From germline, CDR1 is MDHEN and CDR2 SYDVKM. The CDR3 runs 12 residues. CDR3 in DNA: TGTGCCAGCAGTTTTCGGGCCCGGCCCCAGCATTTT. As protein: CASSFRARPQHF.

V and J are TRBV19 and TRBJ2-7; D call uncertain. Germline V gene data show CDR1 as LNHDA and CDR2 as SQIVND (reference sequence). CDR3 length equals 13 residues. V was pared by 6 bases and J by 3 bases, with 12 bases between. The CDR3 sequence: CASRDVGRYEQYF. The CDR3 DNA reads TGTGCCAGTAGGGACGTTGGGCGCTACGAGCAGTACTTC.

The rearrangement links TRBV6-6 to TRBJ1-3, with D perhaps matching TRBD1 (5 bases). The germline V gene has CDR1 MNHNY and CDR2 SVGAGI (reference sequence). The germline V and J ends were trimmed by 6 bases and 0 bases, with 9 bases remaining between them. The CDR3 is 14 residues long. The CDR3 region has the DNA TGTGCCAGCAGCTGGGGCCGCTCTGGAAACACCATATATTTT. Residues: CASSWGRSGNTIYF.

For this clone: The same CDR3 also results from other DNA sequences found in this sample. The chain joins TRBV5-1 to TRBJ2-3, with D hard to call. Trimming cost V 0 bases and J 4 bases, with 12 bases left between them. Germline V CDR1 and CDR2: SGHRS, YFSETQ. The CDR3 length is 15 residues. The CDR3 reads CASSLASGAPDTQYF. DNA for the CDR3: TGCGCCAGCAGCTTGGCCTCTGGAGCCCCAGATACGCAGTATTTT.

This rearrangement joins TRBV18 to TRBJ2-5, with TRBD2 matching 7 bases. The CDR3 runs 12 residues. Germline V gene data show CDR1 as KGHSH and CDR2 as LQKENI. V was clipped by 2 bases and J by 7 bases; unmatched bases: 1. The CDR3 region is CASSPGEGTQYF. CDR3 sequence (DNA): TGTGCCAGCTCACCAGGGGAGGGGACCCAGTACTTC.

The rearrangement uses TRBV6-5 and TRBJ2-5; D ambiguous. Germline V gene data show CDR1 as MNHEY and CDR2 as SVGAGI. The germline V and J ends were trimmed by 6 bases and 5 bases, with 10 bases remaining between them. The CDR3 sequence is 12 residues long. This chain's CDR3 is CASSPRPETQYF. DNA for the CDR3: TGTGCCAGCAGCCCAAGACCGGAGACCCAGTACTTC.

The chain has TRBV2 and TRBJ2-7, with D unclear. From germline, CDR1 is SNHLY and CDR2 FYNNEI. This CDR3 comprises 11 residues. The V end was cut by 7 bases, the J end by 3 bases, with 7 bases between. CDR3 nucleotide sequence: TGTGCCAGCACGCAGCACTACGAGCAGTACTTC. It specifies CASTQHYEQYF.

This chain's CDR3 is CASSRPRDEQFF. Written as DNA, the CDR3 is TGTGCCAGCAGTCGCCCCCGCGATGAGCAGTTCTTC. The chain recombines TRBV27 with TRBJ2-1; D unresolved. The V end was cut by 5 bases, the J end by 8 bases, with 10 bases between. Germline loops: CDR1 MNHEY, CDR2 SMNVEV (reference sequence). The CDR3 spans 12 residues.

This clone appeared a single time. This chain links TRBV5-1 with TRBJ1-5; a possible D gene is TRBD1 (5 bases). CDR1 is SGHRS and CDR2 is YFSETQ in the germline V gene. V lost 3 bases and J 5 bases, leaving 12 bases between the germline ends. The CDR3 length is 14 residues. The CDR3 DNA sequence: TGCGCCAGCAGCTCCCGGACACCTGATCAGCCCCAGCATTTT. Amino acids: CASSSRTPDQPQHF. Using reference TRBV5-1 and TRBJ1-5 for the parts outside the CDR3, the full variable domain is KAGVTQTPRYLIKTRGQQVTLSCSPISGHRSVSWYQQTPGQGLQFLFEYFSETQRNKGNFPGRFSGRQFSNSRSEMNVSTLELGDSALYLCASSSRTPDQPQHFGDGTRLSIL.

V and J are TRBV5-6 and TRBJ2-7, with D possibly matching TRBD2 (6 bases). Germline assignment: CDR1 SGHDT and CDR2 YYEEEE. Trimming pared 3 bases from V and 2 bases from J, leaving 12 bases between. The CDR3 runs to 14 residues. The CDR3 DNA reads TGTGCCAGCAGCTGGAGGGACCGACCCTACGAGCAGTACTTC. Translation: CASSWRDRPYEQYF. The full variable domain, completed using reference TRBV5-6 and TRBJ2-7, is DAGVTQSPTHLIKTRGQQVTLRCSPKSGHDTVSWYQQALGQGPQFIFQYYEEEERQRGNFPDRFSGHQFPNYSSELNVNALLLGDSALYLCASSWRDRPYEQYFGPGTRLTVT.

This chain connects TRBV11-3 to TRBJ2-5; 7 bases are a match to TRBD1. V gave up 6 bases and J gave up 4 bases; unmatched junction bases: 14. CDR1 and CDR2 (germline): SGHNT, YENEEA. This CDR3 spans 16 amino acids. The CDR3 spells CASSSRTPGQLETQYF. The CDR3 coding sequence is TGTGCCAGCAGTTCGCGCACCCCGGGACAGTTAGAGACCCAGTACTTC.

The rearrangement uses TRBV9 and TRBJ2-1; 14 positions match TRBD2. This CDR3 comprises 15 residues. V gave up 3 bases and J gave up 9 bases; unmatched junction bases: 5. CDR1 is SGDLS, CDR2 YYNGEE, per germline. CDR3 sequence: CASSATSGRAFEQFF. The CDR3 nucleotides read TGTGCCAGCAGCGCGACTAGCGGGAGGGCCTTTGAGCAGTTCTTC.

The chain links TRBV4-2 to TRBJ1-3; no firm D call. Trimming took 0 bases from V and 0 from J, leaving 6 bases between them. Germline V gene lookup returns CDR1 LGHNA and CDR2 YNFKEQ. CDR3 size: 15 residues. The CDR3 DNA reads as TGTGCCAGCAGCCAAGAGGCTCTCTCTGGAAACACCATATATTTT. It yields the protein CASSQEALSGNTIYF.

The rearrangement links TRBV10-3 to TRBJ2-7; 9 nucleotides line up with TRBD1. This CDR3 is built from 16 residues. V lost 11 bases and J lost 3; bases outside the gene matches: 17. Looked up from germline, CDR1 is ENHRY and CDR2 is SYGVKD. In DNA form, the CDR3 reads TGTGCCCAAGGGGGGACAGGGAATTACCTACACTACGAGCAGTACTTC. This translates into CAQGGTGNYLHYEQYF.

The chain is built from TRBV9 and TRBJ2-6; 9 bases align to TRBD1. The CDR3 is 15 amino acids. J was trimmed by 8 bases and V by 4 bases; bases with no gene match: 7. Germline assignment: CDR1 SGDLS and CDR2 YYNGEE. The CDR3 loop reads CASSTTGGPTNVLTF. Written as DNA, the CDR3 is TGTGCCAGCAGCACTACAGGGGGCCCCACCAACGTCCTGACTTTC. Drawing the rest from reference TRBV9 and TRBJ2-6, the complete variable domain is DSGVTQTPKHLITATGQRVTLRCSPRSGDLSVYWYQQSLDQGLQFLIQYYNGEERAKGNILERFSAQQFPDLHSELNLSSLELGDSALYFCASSTTGGPTNVLTFGAGSRLTVL.

The chain recombines TRBV5-1 with TRBJ2-1, with D possibly matching TRBD2 (5 bases). The germline V and J ends were trimmed by 5 bases and 1 base, with 13 bases remaining between them. Germline CDR1 is SGHRS and CDR2 is YFSETQ. This CDR3 has 15 amino acids. The CDR3 reads CASSRREMSYNEQFF. The CDR3 DNA is TGCGCCAGCAGTCGAAGGGAGATGTCCTACAATGAGCAGTTCTTC.